Below, one T cell receptor beta chain is given with its context. This sample is drawn from a study of blood T cell repertoires in COVID-19. Study overall: Two negative PCRs, clearance, or symptom resolution had been documented for recovered Cohort 3 donors. Acute and convalescent COVID-19 samples came from the United States, Italy and Spain.

The junction had 14 bases not matched to a gene; V was cut back by 4 bases and J by 9 bases. The CDR3 has 17 amino acids. Germline V CDR1 and CDR2: LGHDT, YNNKEL (reference sequence). Authors' methods: From reference gene primer amplification, estimates of nucleated cell counts were derived. Assay: immunoSEQ multiplex PCR; the TCRdb copy retains only in-frame clones and omits some. The DNA was the basis for D and trimming; V, J and clone size are from that table. The table includes some 300,000 clones, 88% detected once. Cohort assignment relied on participant-reported clinical history. The chain joins TRBV3-1 (or the pseudogene TRBV3-2) to TRBJ2-3, with 12 positions matching TRBD2. The sequencing input was PBMCs or T cells enriched from blood (not recorded which). The sequence derives from an older woman in a cohort exposed to, infected with or recovered from COVID-19 (not recorded which). CDR3: CASSLLAGGRERGTQYF. Written as DNA, the CDR3 is TGTGCCAGCAGCCTTCTAGCGGGAGGGAGAGAAAGAGGAACGCAGTATTTT.